One sample yielded the 31 T cell receptor beta chains listed below, sequenced in a study of T cells in Graves' hyperthyroidism and ophthalmopathy. The CDR3 regions of TCR beta were amplified from RNA transcripts. An initial round of RT-PCR targeting the TCR CDR3 relied on the HTBI primer set. TCRdb independently ran MiXCR on the multiplex PCR reads; one entry per CDR3 protein. The profile covers about 840,000 distinct CDR3 sequences, with around 39% appearing a single time and over 8% taken by the ten largest. The sequenced material came from blood. The receptors were gathered from a man younger than 30 with Graves' hyperthyroidism.

V gene TRBV10-2 combines with J gene TRBJ2-2, with a possible D match to TRBD1 (6 bases). With 6 bases removed from V and 5 bases from J, the gap between germline ends came to 10 bases. Germline loops: CDR1 WSHSY, CDR2 SAAADI. This CDR3 region has 13 residues. CDR3 in DNA: TGCGCCAGCAGCCGACAGGAAACCGGGGAGCTGTTTTTT. The encoded protein is CASSRQETGELFF.

As concerns this clonotype: The junction shows a germline mismatch at one end, possibly a read error. The rearrangement joins TRBV6-5 to TRBJ1-1; TRBD1 might be the D (5 bases). CDR1 MNHEY and CDR2 SVGAGI come from the germline V gene. The CDR3 totals 14 residues. The CDR3 DNA reads TGTGCCATCAGTTACGACCTCAGGACAACTGAAGCTTTCTTT. Its translation is CAISYDLRTTEAFF.

This clonotype was picked up a small number of times. V and J are TRBV6-1 and TRBJ2-7; D ambiguous. CDR3 length: 14 amino acids. Germline V lookup: CDR1 MNHNS, CDR2 SASEGT. The V and J ends lost 0 bases and 4 bases respectively, with 10 bases between them. The CDR3 bases are TGTGCCAGCAGTGAAGCTCCCGGAGATTACGAGCAGTACTTC. Residues: CASSEAPGDYEQYF.

A few counts support this clonotype. The chain employs TRBV7-9 and TRBJ2-7, with D hard to call. Germline loops: CDR1 SEHNR, CDR2 FQNEAQ (reference sequence). Trimming took off 1 base at V and 4 bases at J, with 8 bases between the two ends. The CDR3 length is 13 residues. The CDR3 loop is CASSLDLRYEQYF. CDR3 DNA sequence: TGTGCCAGCAGCTTAGACCTCCGGTACGAGCAGTACTTC.

The chain joins TRBV19 to TRBJ2-2; 8 bases match TRBD2. Germline V gene data show CDR1 as LNHDA and CDR2 as SQIVND (reference sequence). V dropped 8 bases and J dropped 4; count of bases not matched to a gene: 9. CDR3 size: 15 residues. As DNA, the CDR3 is TGTGCCAGTGGACCGGGACTAGGGGTCACCGGGGAGCTGTTTTTT. This codes for CASGPGLGVTGELFF.

This chain uses TRBV29-1 with TRBJ2-7, with TRBD1 identical over 9 bases. V was clipped by 2 bases and J by 2 bases; unmatched bases: 7. The germline V gene encodes CDR1 SQVTM and CDR2 ANQGSEA. This CDR3 has 15 residues. CDR3 protein: CSVESGQGPAYEQYF. The CDR3 coding sequence is TGCAGCGTTGAAAGTGGACAGGGGCCCGCCTACGAGCAGTACTTC.

Only a few counts were recorded for this clonotype. The J gene is TRBJ1-1, the V gene TRBV19, with D unclear. CDR1 is LNHDA and CDR2 is SQIVND in the germline V gene (reference sequence). This CDR3 contains 15 residues. The V gene lost 6 bases and the J gene lost 1 base, with 15 bases spanning the gap. CDR3 in DNA: TGTGCCAGTAGCACAATGAAGGTTTCGAACACTGAAGCTTTCTTT. Encoded protein: CASSTMKVSNTEAFF.

In its sample, this clonotype was seen many times. The chain uses TRBV5-1 and TRBJ2-7, with 10 bases fitting TRBD2. The trim removed 1 base at V and 4 bases at J, leaving 2 bases unmatched. CDR3 length equals 14 residues. Germline V gene sequence: CDR1 SGHRS, CDR2 YFSETQ. This chain's CDR3 is CASSLSGREYEQYF. As DNA, the CDR3 is TGCGCCAGCAGCTTGAGCGGGAGGGAGTACGAGCAGTACTTC.

This chain links TRBV29-1 with TRBJ2-7; 13 positions match TRBD2. V gave up 1 base and J gave up 0 bases; unmatched junction bases: 0. CDR3 size: 15 residues. Looked up from germline, CDR1 is SQVTM and CDR2 is ANQGSEA. The CDR3 DNA is TGCAGCGTTGAAGGGACTAGCGGGAGCTCCTACGAGCAGTACTTC. This sequence encodes CSVEGTSGSSYEQYF.

There are many counts of this clonotype. Compared with germline, one end of the junction differs, possibly owing to a read error. The V and J genes are TRBV12-3 or TRBV12-4 and TRBJ1-5; D unresolved. This CDR3 comprises 13 residues. The CDR3 reads CASSLEGRQPQHF. The CDR3 bases are TGTGCCAGCAGCTTAGAGGGCCGCCAGCCCCAGCATTTT.

The sample holds a few counts of this clonotype. The V and J genes are TRBV9 and TRBJ1-5; D possibly corresponds to TRBD1 (5 bases). In germline, CDR1 is SGDLS, CDR2 YYNGEE. CDR3 size: 15 residues. The germline V and J ends were trimmed by 4 bases and 4 bases, with 15 bases remaining between them. Here the CDR3 reads CASSPGHGGNQPQHF. CDR3 bases: TGTGCCAGCAGCCCTGGGCACGGGGGTAATCAGCCCCAGCATTTT.

This chain uses TRBV6-1 with TRBJ1-4; D gene uncertain. Germline lookup yields CDR1 MNHNS and CDR2 SASEGT. The CDR3 loop spans 10 amino acids. V lost 6 bases and J lost 15, with 11 bases in between. The CDR3 sequence: CASSLERMFF. CDR3 nucleotides: TGTGCCAGCAGCTTAGAAAGAATGTTTTTT.

This rearrangement joins TRBV19 to TRBJ1-1; 9 bases agree with TRBD1. Germline CDR1 LNHDA, CDR2 SQIVND (reference sequence). Trimming cost V 4 bases and J 3 bases; bases outside gene matches: 15. The CDR3 totals 18 residues. CDR3 region: CASSTPYGGQGAYTEAFF. The CDR3 DNA is TGTGCCAGTAGTACCCCCTACGGGGGACAGGGAGCTTACACTGAAGCTTTCTTT.

V and J are TRBV5-1 and TRBJ1-2; no clear D. CDR3 length: 14 amino acids. Trimming stripped 4 bases from V and 3 bases from J, with 13 bases between. In germline, CDR1 is SGHRS, CDR2 YFSETQ. This chain's CDR3 is CASSLLTEDYGYTF. In DNA, the CDR3 is TGCGCCAGCAGCCTTTTGACGGAAGACTATGGCTACACCTTC.

CDR3 DNA sequence: TGCAGCGCAGGGGGTGCAACTAATGAAAAACTGTTTTTT. Translated: CSAGGATNEKLFF. The J gene is TRBJ1-4, the V gene TRBV29-1; 7 bases match TRBD1. Germline values: CDR1 SQVTM, CDR2 ANQGSEA. The CDR3 consists of 13 residues. J was trimmed by 0 bases and V by 7 bases; bases with no gene match: 2.

This clonotype was seen more than once but under ten times. The chain joins TRBV7-9 to TRBJ1-3; TRBD1 is a possible D gene (5 bases). The CDR3 has 15 residues. With 5 bases removed from V and 5 bases from J, the gap between germline ends came to 16 bases. The germline V gene has CDR1 SEHNR and CDR2 FQNEAQ (reference sequence). The CDR3 reads CASSPLGGYRNTIYF. The CDR3 DNA reads TGTGCCAGCAGCCCCCTCGGGGGGTACCGAAACACCATATATTTT.

Here the CDR3 DNA reads TGCAGTGCTAGAGGACTGGGAAAAGGGACAGCATCCTACGAGCAGTACTTC. It yields the protein CSARGLGKGTASYEQYF. The V gene is TRBV20-1, the J gene TRBJ2-7; 7 bases agree with TRBD1. The CDR3 runs to 17 residues. The germline gives CDR1 DFQATT, CDR2 SNEGSKA (reference sequence). V lost 1 base to trimming and J lost 1 base; unmatched junction nucleotides: 13.

The table lists this clonotype with many counts. The gene calls are TRBV12-5 and TRBJ1-5; D not certain. This CDR3 is built from 13 residues. Between the trimmed V and J ends, which lost 6 bases and 3 bases, there was a span of 9 bases. CDR1 and CDR2 (germline): LGHNT, FRNRAP. The CDR3 region is CASGAGVNQPQHF. The CDR3 nucleotides are TGTGCTAGTGGGGCCGGGGTCAATCAGCCCCAGCATTTT.

The rearrangement uses TRBV10-3 and TRBJ2-6; D ambiguous. This CDR3 has 11 amino acids. Germline-derived CDR1 and CDR2 are ENHRY and SYGVKD. The V end was cut by 2 bases, the J end by 7 bases, with 0 bases between. The CDR3 protein is CAISEANVLTF. The CDR3 nucleotides read TGTGCCATCAGTGAGGCCAACGTCCTGACTTTC.

This clonotype was counted between two and nine times. This chain links TRBV7-9 with TRBJ2-7; TRBD1 or TRBD2 may be the D gene (6 bases each). Germline V lookup: CDR1 SEHNR, CDR2 FQNEAQ (reference sequence). Trimming took off 1 base at V and 5 bases at J, with 15 bases between the two ends. The CDR3 runs to 15 residues. CDR3 nucleotides: TGTGCCAGCAGCTTAGTAGGGGGGACTTATGACGAGCAGTACTTC. Translated, it gives CASSLVGGTYDEQYF.

The V call is TRBV6-1, the J call TRBJ2-7; 9 bases fit TRBD1. This CDR3 has 15 residues. The V gene's germline CDR1 is MNHNS and CDR2 SASEGT. After removal of 7 bases from V and 5 bases from J, the junction contained 12 bases not matched to a gene. This CDR3 is CASTIGRTGEDEQYF. In DNA form, the CDR3 reads TGTGCCAGCACCATCGGCAGGACAGGGGAGGACGAGCAGTACTTC.

In this sample, this clonotype turned up many times. V is TRBV5-1 and J is TRBJ1-1; the D gene is possibly TRBD1 (5 bases). The CDR3 extends over 14 amino acids. Germline V gives CDR1 SGHRS, CDR2 YFSETQ. The V end was cut by 4 bases, the J end by 0 bases, with 10 bases between. The CDR3 here is CASSPLQVNTEAFF. The CDR3 DNA is TGCGCCAGCAGCCCTTTACAGGTGAACACTGAAGCTTTCTTT. The entire variable domain, with the rest obtained from reference TRBV5-1 and TRBJ1-1, is as follows: KAGVTQTPRYLIKTRGQQVTLSCSPISGHRSVSWYQQTPGQGLQFLFEYFSETQRNKGNFPGRFSGRQFSNSRSEMNVSTLELGDSALYLCASSPLQVNTEAFFGQGTRLTVV.

J is TRBJ2-5 and V is TRBV6-6; TRBD2 matches at 9 bases. The CDR3 consists of 15 residues. CDR1 and CDR2 from the germline V gene are MNHNY and SVGAGI (reference sequence). V lost 2 bases to trimming and J lost 9 bases; unmatched junction nucleotides: 10. The CDR3, as DNA: TGTGCCAGCAGTTACGAAGCGGGAGGACCAAGGGCCCAGTACTTC. Encoded protein: CASSYEAGGPRAQYF.

The rearrangement uses TRBV20-1 and TRBJ2-7; unclear D gene. The CDR3 loop spans 13 amino acids. Per the germline V gene, CDR1 is DFQATT and CDR2 is SNEGSKA (reference sequence). V lost 4 bases, J lost 3 bases, and 13 bases lay in between. The CDR3 DNA is TGCAGTGCTAACCATGGCCTTTTCTACGAGCAGTACTTC. It is translated as CSANHGLFYEQYF.

This clonotype was observed a handful of times. The chain uses TRBV7-2 and TRBJ1-1; possible D gene TRBD1, 6 bases. CDR1 and CDR2 from the germline V gene are SGHTA and FQGNSA. The ends were cut back, 1 base at V and 3 bases at J, with 15 bases in the middle. The CDR3 is 16 amino acids. The CDR3 reads CASSLVYRVGDTEAFF. The CDR3 DNA is TGTGCCAGCAGCTTAGTTTACAGGGTAGGGGACACTGAAGCTTTCTTT. Complete variable domain (other parts from reference TRBV7-2 and TRBJ1-1): GAGVSQSPSNKVTEKGKDVELRCDPISGHTALYWYRQSLGQGLEFLIYFQGNSAPDKSGLPSDRFSAERTGGSVSTLTIQRTQQEDSAVYLCASSLVYRVGDTEAFFGQGTRLTVV.

This clonotype was picked up a small number of times. V gene TRBV4-1 combines with J gene TRBJ2-7; 9 bases line up with TRBD1. Per germline, CDR1 MGHRA and CDR2 YSYEKL. The CDR3 runs to 13 residues. V lost 3 bases and J lost 7; bases outside the gene matches: 4. The CDR3 loop is CASSHGTGSEQYF. For the CDR3, the DNA is TGCGCCAGCAGCCATGGGACAGGGTCAGAGCAGTACTTC.

The chain is built from TRBV6-1 and TRBJ2-5, with D unresolved. Germline assignment: CDR1 MNHNS and CDR2 SASEGT. Trimming took off 6 bases at V and 5 bases at J, with 10 bases between the two ends. The CDR3 contains 12 residues. CDR3 nucleotide sequence: TGTGCCAGCAGCCGGTTGTGGGAGACCCAGTACTTC. This translates into CASSRLWETQYF.

The V gene is TRBV2, the J gene TRBJ1-4, with D tentatively TRBD1 (5 bases). The CDR3 contains 15 residues. Trimming stripped 3 bases from V and 6 bases from J, with 14 bases between. Per the germline V gene, CDR1 is SNHLY and CDR2 is FYNNEI. The CDR3: CASSDVRGRDEKLFF. CDR3 in DNA: TGTGCCAGCAGTGATGTTAGGGGCCGGGATGAAAAACTGTTTTTT.

The V call is TRBV20-1, the J call TRBJ2-5, with D perhaps matching TRBD2 (6 bases). The V end was cut by 6 bases, the J end by 5 bases, with 16 bases between. The germline V gene encodes CDR1 DFQATT and CDR2 SNEGSKA (reference sequence). The CDR3 is 13 amino acids. This chain's CDR3 is CSAEGPSVETQYF. DNA of the CDR3: TGCAGTGCCGAGGGTCCTAGCGTGGAGACCCAGTACTTC.

In its sample, this clonotype was seen a few times. The rearrangement uses TRBV5-1 and TRBJ2-7, with unresolved D. Germline CDR1 and CDR2: SGHRS and YFSETQ. The CDR3 consists of 15 residues. V was pared by 0 bases and J by 0 bases, with 10 bases between. CDR3 sequence: CASSLGEAGSYEQYF. CDR3 nucleotide sequence: TGCGCCAGCAGCTTGGGCGAGGCCGGCTCCTACGAGCAGTACTTC. Complete variable domain (other parts from reference TRBV5-1 and TRBJ2-7): KAGVTQTPRYLIKTRGQQVTLSCSPISGHRSVSWYQQTPGQGLQFLFEYFSETQRNKGNFPGRFSGRQFSNSRSEMNVSTLELGDSALYLCASSLGEAGSYEQYFGPGTRLTVT.

The table lists this clonotype with many counts. The gene calls are TRBV12-3 or TRBV12-4 and TRBJ1-1; the match to TRBD1 covers 8 bases. The CDR3 loop spans 14 amino acids. V dropped 7 bases and J dropped 5; count of bases not matched to a gene: 9. CDR3 loop: CASTRQGRRTEAFF. DNA for the CDR3: TGTGCCAGCACGCGACAGGGGAGGCGAACTGAAGCTTTCTTT.